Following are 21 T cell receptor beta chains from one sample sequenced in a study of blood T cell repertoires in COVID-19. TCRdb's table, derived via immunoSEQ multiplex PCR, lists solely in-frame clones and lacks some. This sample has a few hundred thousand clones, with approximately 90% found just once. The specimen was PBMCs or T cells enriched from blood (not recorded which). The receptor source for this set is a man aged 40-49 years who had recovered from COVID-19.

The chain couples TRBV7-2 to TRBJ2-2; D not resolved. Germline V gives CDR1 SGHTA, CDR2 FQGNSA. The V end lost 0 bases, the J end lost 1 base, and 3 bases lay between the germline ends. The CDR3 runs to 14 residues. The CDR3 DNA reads TGTGCCAGCAGCTTAGCCTTGAACACCGGGGAGCTGTTTTTT. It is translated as CASSLALNTGELFF.

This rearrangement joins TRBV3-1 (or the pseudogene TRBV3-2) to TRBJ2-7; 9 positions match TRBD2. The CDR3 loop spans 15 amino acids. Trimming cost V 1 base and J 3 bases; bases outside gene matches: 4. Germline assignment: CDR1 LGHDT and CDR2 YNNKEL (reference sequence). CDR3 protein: CASSQGASGVYEQYF. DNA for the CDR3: TGTGCCAGCAGCCAAGGGGCTAGCGGGGTCTACGAGCAGTACTTC.

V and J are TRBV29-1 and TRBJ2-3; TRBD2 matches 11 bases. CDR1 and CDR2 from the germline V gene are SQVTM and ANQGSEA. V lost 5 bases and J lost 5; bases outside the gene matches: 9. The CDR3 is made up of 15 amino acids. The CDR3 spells CSVLGTSGRRDTQYF. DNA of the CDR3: TGCAGCGTTCTGGGCACTAGCGGGAGAAGAGATACGCAGTATTTT.

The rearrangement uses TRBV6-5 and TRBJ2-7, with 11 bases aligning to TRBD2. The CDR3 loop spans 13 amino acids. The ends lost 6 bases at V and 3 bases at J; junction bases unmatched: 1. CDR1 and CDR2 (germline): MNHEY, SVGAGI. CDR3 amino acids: CASRLAGDYEQYF. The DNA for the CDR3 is TGTGCCAGCAGACTAGCGGGAGACTACGAGCAGTACTTC.

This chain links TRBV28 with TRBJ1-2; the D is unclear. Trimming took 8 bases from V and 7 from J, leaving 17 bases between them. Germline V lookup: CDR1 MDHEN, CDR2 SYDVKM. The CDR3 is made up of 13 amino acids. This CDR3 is CASGQMIVSGYTF. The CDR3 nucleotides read TGTGCCAGCGGTCAAATGATCGTCAGTGGCTACACCTTC.

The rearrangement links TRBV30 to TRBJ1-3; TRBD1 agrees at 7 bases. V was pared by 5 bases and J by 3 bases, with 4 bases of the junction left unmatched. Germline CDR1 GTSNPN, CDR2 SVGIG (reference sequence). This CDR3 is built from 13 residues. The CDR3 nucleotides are TGTGCCTGGTCACAGGGGAATGGAAACACCATATATTTT. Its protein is CAWSQGNGNTIYF.

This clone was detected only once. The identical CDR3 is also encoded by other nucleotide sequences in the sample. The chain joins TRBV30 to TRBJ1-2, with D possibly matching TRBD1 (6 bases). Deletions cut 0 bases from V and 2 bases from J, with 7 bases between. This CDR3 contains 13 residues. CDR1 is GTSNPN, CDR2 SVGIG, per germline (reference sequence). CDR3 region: CAWSVTGNYGYTF. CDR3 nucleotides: TGTGCCTGGAGTGTAACAGGGAACTATGGCTACACCTTC.

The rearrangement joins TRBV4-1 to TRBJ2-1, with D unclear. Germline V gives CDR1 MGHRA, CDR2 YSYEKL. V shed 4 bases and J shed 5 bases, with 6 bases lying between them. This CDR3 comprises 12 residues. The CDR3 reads CASSPVHNEQFF. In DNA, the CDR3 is TGCGCCAGCAGCCCGGTTCACAATGAGCAGTTCTTC.

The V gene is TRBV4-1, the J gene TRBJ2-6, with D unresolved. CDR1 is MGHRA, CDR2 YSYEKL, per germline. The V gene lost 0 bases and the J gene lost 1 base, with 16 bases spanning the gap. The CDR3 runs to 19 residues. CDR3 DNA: TGCGCCAGCAGCCAAGATCAGCTCGTAAGAGGATCTGGGGCCAACGTCCTGACTTTC. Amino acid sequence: CASSQDQLVRGSGANVLTF.

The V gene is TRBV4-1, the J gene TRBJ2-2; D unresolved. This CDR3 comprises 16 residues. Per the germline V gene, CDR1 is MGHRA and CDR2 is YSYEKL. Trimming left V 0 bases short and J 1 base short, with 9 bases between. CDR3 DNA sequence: TGCGCCAGCAGCCAAGAGGGCGTGAGGAACACCGGGGAGCTGTTTTTT. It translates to CASSQEGVRNTGELFF.

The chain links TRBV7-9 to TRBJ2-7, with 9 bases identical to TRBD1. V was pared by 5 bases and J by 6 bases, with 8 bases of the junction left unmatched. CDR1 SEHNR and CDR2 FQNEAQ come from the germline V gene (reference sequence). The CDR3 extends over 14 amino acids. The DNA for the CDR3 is TGTGCCAGCAGCCGAGGACAGGGGCCTGGCGAGCAGTACTTC. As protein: CASSRGQGPGEQYF.

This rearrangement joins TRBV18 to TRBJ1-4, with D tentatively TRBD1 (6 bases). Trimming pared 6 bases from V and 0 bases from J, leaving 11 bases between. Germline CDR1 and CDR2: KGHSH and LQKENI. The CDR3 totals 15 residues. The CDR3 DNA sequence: TGTGCCAGCTCCCGGACAGAAGCAACTAATGAAAAACTGTTTTTT. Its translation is CASSRTEATNEKLFF.

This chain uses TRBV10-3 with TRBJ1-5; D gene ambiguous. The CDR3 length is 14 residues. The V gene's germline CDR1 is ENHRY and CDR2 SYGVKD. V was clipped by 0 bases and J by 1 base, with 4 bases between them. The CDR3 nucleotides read TGTGCCATCAGTGAGTCAGCCAGCAATCAGCCCCAGCATTTT. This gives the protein CAISESASNQPQHF.

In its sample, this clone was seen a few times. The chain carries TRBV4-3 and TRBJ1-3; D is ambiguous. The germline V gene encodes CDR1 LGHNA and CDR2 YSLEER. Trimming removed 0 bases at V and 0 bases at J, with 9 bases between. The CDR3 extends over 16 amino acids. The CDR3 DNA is TGCGCCAGCAGCCAAGATTGGCTGTCCTCTGGAAACACCATATATTTT. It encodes CASSQDWLSSGNTIYF.

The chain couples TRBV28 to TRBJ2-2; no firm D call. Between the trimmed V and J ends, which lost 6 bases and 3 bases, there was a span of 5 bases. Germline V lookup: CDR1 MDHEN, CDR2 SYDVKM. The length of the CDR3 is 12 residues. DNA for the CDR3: TGTGCCAGCAGGGCCCACACCGGGGAGCTGTTTTTT. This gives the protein CASRAHTGELFF.

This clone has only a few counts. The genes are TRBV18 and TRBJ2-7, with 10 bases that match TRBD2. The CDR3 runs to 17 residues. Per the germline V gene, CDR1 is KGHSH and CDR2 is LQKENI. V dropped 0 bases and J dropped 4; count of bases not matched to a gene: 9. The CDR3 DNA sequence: TGTGCCAGCTCACCACCGGTTCTAGCGGGAGAGAATTACGAGCAGTACTTC. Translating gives CASSPPVLAGENYEQYF.

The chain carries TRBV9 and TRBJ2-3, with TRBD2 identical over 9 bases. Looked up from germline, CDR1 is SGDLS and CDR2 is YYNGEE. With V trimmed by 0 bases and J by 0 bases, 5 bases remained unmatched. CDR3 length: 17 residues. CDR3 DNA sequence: TGTGCCAGCAGCGTAGGGGTTAGCGGGAGAAGCACAGATACGCAGTATTTT. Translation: CASSVGVSGRSTDTQYF.

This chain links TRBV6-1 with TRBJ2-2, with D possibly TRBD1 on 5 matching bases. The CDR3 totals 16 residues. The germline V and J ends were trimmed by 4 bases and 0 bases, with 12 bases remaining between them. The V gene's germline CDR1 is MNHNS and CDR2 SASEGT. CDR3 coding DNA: TGTGCCAGCAGTGTAACCAGGGCGACGAACACCGGGGAGCTGTTTTTT. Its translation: CASSVTRATNTGELFF.

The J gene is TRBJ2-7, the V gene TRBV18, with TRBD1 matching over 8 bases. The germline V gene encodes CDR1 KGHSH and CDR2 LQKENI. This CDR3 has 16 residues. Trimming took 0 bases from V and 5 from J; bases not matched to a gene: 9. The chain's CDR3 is CASSPPATGESHEQYF. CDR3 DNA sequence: TGTGCCAGCTCACCACCGGCGACAGGGGAATCTCACGAGCAGTACTTC.

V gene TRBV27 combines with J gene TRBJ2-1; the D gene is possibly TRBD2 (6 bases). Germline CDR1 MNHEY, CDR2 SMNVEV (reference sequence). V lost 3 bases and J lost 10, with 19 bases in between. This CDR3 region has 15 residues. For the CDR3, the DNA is TGTGCCAGCAGTTTGACGGGACTGGCCTTCGAAGAGCAGTTCTTC. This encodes CASSLTGLAFEEQFF.

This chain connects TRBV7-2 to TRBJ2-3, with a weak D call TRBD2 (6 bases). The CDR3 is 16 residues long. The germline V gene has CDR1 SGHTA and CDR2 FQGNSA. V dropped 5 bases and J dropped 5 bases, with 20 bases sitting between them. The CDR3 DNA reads TGTGCCAGCAGCCCCGGGGACGCGGGGTTCTTAGATACGCAGTATTTT. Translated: CASSPGDAGFLDTQYF.